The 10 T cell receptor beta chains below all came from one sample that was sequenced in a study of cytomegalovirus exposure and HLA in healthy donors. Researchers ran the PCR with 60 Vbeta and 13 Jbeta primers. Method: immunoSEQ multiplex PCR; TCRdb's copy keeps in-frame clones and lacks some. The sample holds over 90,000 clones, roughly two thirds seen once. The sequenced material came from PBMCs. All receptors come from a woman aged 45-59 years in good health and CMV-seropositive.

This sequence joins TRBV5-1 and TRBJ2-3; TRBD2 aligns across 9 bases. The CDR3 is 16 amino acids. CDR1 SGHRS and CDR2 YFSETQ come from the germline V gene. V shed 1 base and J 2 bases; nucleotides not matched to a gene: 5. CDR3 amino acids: CASSLFASGTTDTQYF. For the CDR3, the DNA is TGCGCCAGCAGCTTGTTTGCTAGCGGGACCACAGATACGCAGTATTTT.

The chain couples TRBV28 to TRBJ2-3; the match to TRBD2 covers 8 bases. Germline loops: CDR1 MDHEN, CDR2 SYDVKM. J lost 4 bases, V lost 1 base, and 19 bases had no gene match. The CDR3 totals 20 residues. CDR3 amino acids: CASSLSMGLSGTKTADTQYF. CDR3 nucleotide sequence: TGTGCCAGCAGTTTATCGATGGGCCTTAGCGGGACAAAAACCGCAGATACGCAGTATTTT.

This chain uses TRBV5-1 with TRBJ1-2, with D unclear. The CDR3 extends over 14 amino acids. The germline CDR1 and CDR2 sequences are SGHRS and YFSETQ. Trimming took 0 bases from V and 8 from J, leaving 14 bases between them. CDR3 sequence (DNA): TGCGCCAGCAGCTTGGGAGGAGAGGGTCTAGGCTACACCTTC. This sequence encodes CASSLGGEGLGYTF. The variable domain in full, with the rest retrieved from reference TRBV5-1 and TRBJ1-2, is KAGVTQTPRYLIKTRGQQVTLSCSPISGHRSVSWYQQTPGQGLQFLFEYFSETQRNKGNFPGRFSGRQFSNSRSEMNVSTLELGDSALYLCASSLGGEGLGYTFGSGTRLTVV.

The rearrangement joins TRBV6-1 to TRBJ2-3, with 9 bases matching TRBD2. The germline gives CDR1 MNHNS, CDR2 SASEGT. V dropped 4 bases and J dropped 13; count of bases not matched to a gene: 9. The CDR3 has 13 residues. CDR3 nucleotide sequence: TGTGCCAGCAGTGTTGACAGCGGGAGGTTGAAGTATTTT. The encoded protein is CASSVDSGRLKYF.

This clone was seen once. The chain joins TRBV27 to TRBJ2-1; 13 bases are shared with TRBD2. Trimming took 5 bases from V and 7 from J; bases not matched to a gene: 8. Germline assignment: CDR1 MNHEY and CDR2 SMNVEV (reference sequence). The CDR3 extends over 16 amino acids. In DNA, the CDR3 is TGTGCCAGCAGTCCAGGGACTAGCGGGGTCCGGAATGAGCAGTTCTTC. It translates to CASSPGTSGVRNEQFF.

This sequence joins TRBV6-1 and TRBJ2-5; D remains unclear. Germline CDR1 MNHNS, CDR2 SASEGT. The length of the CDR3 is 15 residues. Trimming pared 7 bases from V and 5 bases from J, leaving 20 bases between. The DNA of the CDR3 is TGTGCCAGCATGATGGAGCCTACCCTGAGGGAGACCCAGTACTTC. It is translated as CASMMEPTLRETQYF.

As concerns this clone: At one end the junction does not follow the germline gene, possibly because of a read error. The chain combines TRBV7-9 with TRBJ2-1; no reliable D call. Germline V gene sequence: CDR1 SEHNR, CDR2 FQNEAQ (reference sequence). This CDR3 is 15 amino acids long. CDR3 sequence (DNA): TGTTCCAGCAGCTTCCCGATCTATCCCGACAATGAGCAGTTCTTC. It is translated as CSSSFPIYPDNEQFF.

CDR3: CASSAQGNYGYTF. The CDR3 coding sequence is TGTGCCAGCAGCGCTCAGGGTAACTATGGCTACACCTTC. The chain recombines TRBV9 with TRBJ1-2, with D possibly TRBD1 on 5 matching bases. V lost 3 bases and J 1 base, leaving 7 bases between the germline ends. Germline lookup yields CDR1 SGDLS and CDR2 YYNGEE. This CDR3 has 13 amino acids.

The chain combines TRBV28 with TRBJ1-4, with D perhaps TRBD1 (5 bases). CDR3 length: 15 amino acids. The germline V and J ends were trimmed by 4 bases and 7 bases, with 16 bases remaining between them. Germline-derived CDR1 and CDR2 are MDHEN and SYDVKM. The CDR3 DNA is TGTGCCAGCAGTTCAGGGATCTCGGCAGGTGAAAAACTGTTTTTT. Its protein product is CASSSGISAGEKLFF.

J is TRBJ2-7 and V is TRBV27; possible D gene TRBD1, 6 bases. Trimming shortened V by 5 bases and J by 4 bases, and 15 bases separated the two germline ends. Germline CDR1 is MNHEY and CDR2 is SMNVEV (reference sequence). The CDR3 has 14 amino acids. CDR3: CASSTLTGSYEQYF. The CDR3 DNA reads TGTGCCAGCAGTACCTTAACAGGGTCATACGAGCAGTACTTC.